The entry below describes one T cell receptor (beta chain). The antigen remains unidentified. These data originate in a study of identical twins. Study observations and caveats: Fewer insertions marked abundant cord blood beta clonotypes; young adult naive trended weakly, memory not at all. Its conclusions, products of cross-sectional statistical analysis, did not come from following the same donors. Possibly, invariant MAIT and iNKT cells partly confounded zero-insertion analyses.

TCRdb processed the 5' RACE reads anew with MiXCR; each CDR3 protein has one entry. The sample has around 670,000 distinct CDR3 sequences, roughly 6% seen once. Sample: naive T cells sorted from blood. This receptor was obtained from a man aged 18 to 30 in good health.

The CDR3 sequence is CASSYSGQPNSPLHF. Here the CDR3 DNA reads TGTGCCAGCAGTTACTCGGGACAGCCAAATTCACCCCTCCACTTT. The chain carries TRBV6-5 and TRBJ1-6, with 7 bases fitting TRBD1. The germline V gene encodes CDR1 MNHEY and CDR2 SVGAGI. The CDR3 extends over 15 amino acids. V dropped 0 bases and J dropped 7; count of bases not matched to a gene: 3.